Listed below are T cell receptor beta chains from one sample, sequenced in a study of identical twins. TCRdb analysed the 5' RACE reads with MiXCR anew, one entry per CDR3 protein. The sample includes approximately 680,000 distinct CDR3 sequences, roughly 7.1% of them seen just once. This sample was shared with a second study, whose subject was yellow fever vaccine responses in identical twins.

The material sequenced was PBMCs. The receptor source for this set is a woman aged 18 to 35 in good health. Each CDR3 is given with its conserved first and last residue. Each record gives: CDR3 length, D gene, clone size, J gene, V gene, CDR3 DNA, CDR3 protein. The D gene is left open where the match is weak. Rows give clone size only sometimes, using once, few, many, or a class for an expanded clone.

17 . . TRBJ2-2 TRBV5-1 TGCGCCAGCAGCACAACCAGGGGCCGTAGTTCTCCCGGGGAGCTGTTTTTT CASSTTRGRSSPGELFF
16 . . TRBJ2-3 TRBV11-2 TGTGCCAGCAGCTTAGATCACAGGGCGCTCACAGATACGCAGTATTTT CASSLDHRALTDTQYF
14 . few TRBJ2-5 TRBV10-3 TGTGCCATCAGTGATTTACAGGGCGGAGAGACCCAGTACTTC CAISDLQGGETQYF
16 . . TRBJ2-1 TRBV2 TGTGCCAGCAGTGGCCCCGGGATTGTCTCCTACAATGAGCAGTTCTTC CASSGPGIVSYNEQFF
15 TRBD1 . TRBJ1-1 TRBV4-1 TGCGCCAGCAGCCATACAGGGGGCGTTTACACTGAAGCTTTCTTT CASSHTGGVYTEAFF
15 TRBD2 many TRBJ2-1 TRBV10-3 TGTGCCATCAGTGAGTCTGGCGGGAGATACAATGAGCAGTTCTTC CAISESGGRYNEQFF
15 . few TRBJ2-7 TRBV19 TGTGCCAGTAGTAGGGACTGGACTGCGACCTACGAGCAGTACTTC CASSRDWTATYEQYF
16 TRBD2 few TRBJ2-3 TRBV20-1 TGCAGTGCTAGATTGGGACTAGCGACGATCACAGATACGCAGTATTTT CSARLGLATITDTQYF
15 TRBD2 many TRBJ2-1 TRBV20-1 TGCAGTGCTAGAGAAGCAGGCGGGGGGGCCTATGAGCAGTTCTTC CSAREAGGGAYEQFF
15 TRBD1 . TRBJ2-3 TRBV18 TGTGCCAGCTCACCACAGGGACAGGGGACAGATACGCAGTATTTT CASSPQGQGTDTQYF
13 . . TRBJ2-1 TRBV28 TGTGCCAGCACCCTTCCCGGCCGGGATGAGCAGTTCTTC CASTLPGRDEQFF
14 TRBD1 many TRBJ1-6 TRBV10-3 TGTGCCATCAGTGAGGGGACAGGAAATTCACCCCTCCACTTT CAISEGTGNSPLHF
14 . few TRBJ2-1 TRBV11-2 TGTGCCAGCAGCTTAGATGGGCTCTACAATGAGCAGTTCTTC CASSLDGLYNEQFF
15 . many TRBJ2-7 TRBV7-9 TGTGCCAGCAGCTTATTGGGGGGGCCATCCTACGAGCAGTACTTC CASSLLGGPSYEQYF
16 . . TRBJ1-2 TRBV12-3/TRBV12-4 TGTGCCAGCAGTTCTGGCGGACAGACAGAGGGCTATGGCTACACCTTC CASSSGGQTEGYGYTF
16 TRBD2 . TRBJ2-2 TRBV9 TGTGCCAGCAGCCCCCCAAGACTAGCGGGGGTCGGGGAGCTGTTTTTT CASSPPRLAGVGELFF
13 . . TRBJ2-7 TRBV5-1 TGCGCCAGCAGGGTGGCGGCCACCTACGAGCAGTACTTC CASRVAATYEQYF
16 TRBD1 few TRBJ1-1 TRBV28 TGTGCCAGCAGTCACACAGGGGGGGCAGGGAACACTGAAGCTTTCTTT CASSHTGGAGNTEAFF
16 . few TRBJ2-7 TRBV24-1 TGTGCCACCCGTAGTCCTCGGACTCGAACTTCCTACGAGCAGTACTTC CATRSPRTRTSYEQYF
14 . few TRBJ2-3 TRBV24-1 TGTGCCACCAGTGGTTGGTGGGGGGCAGATACGCAGTATTTT CATSGWWGADTQYF
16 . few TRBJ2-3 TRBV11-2 TGTGCCAGCAGCTCCCGCGGCGGGGCGACATCTGATACGCAGTATTTT CASSSRGGATSDTQYF
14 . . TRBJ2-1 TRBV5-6 TGTGCCAGCAGCTTGGTTCCACCCTACAATGAGCAGTTCTTC CASSLVPPYNEQFF
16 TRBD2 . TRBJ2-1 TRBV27 TGTGCCAGCGGTCGACAATCTAGCGGGGCGAGGAATGAGCAGTTCTTC CASGRQSSGARNEQFF
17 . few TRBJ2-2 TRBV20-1 TGCAGTGCTAGAGACCCGAGACGCGGGGAAAGGGCCGGGGAGCTGTTTTTT CSARDPRRGERAGELFF
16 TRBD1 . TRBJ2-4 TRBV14 TGTGCCAGCAGCCTTGGACAGGGGGTGCCCAAAAACATTCAGTACTTC CASSLGQGVPKNIQYF
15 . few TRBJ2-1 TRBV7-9 TGTGCCAGCAGCTTCTTCGAGGGTAGAAATAATGAGCAGTTCTTC CASSFFEGRNNEQFF
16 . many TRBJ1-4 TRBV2 TGTGCCAGCAGTGAAGCAGACTTAAGGGTATCTGAAAAACTGTTTTTT CASSEADLRVSEKLFF
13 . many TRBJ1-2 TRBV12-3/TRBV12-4 TGTGCCAGCAGTCCCCCTGAGAGCTATGGCTACACCTTC CASSPPESYGYTF
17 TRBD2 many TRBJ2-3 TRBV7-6 TGTGCCAGCAGCTTGGGACTAGCGGGAGGAACCACAGATACGCAGTATTTT CASSLGLAGGTTDTQYF
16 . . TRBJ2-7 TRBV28 TGTGCCAGCAGTTTATATGGGGAGAGGGGCTCCTACGAGCAGTACTTC CASSLYGERGSYEQYF
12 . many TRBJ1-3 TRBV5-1 TGCGCCAGCAGCAACTCAGTAAACACCATATATTTT CASSNSVNTIYF
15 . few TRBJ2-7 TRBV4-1 TGCGCCAGCAGCCAAGAGGCTCCAGGACACTACGAGCAGTACTTC CASSQEAPGHYEQYF
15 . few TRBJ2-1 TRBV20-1 TGCAGTGCTACGAAAGGCGGGGTGATCTACAATGAGCAGTTCTTC CSATKGGVIYNEQFF
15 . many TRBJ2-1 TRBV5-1 TGCGCCAGCAGCCATGGCGGGGGCCAATACAATGAGCAGTTCTTC CASSHGGGQYNEQFF
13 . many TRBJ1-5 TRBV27 TGTGCCAGCAGCCCTCATAGCAATCAGCCCCAGCATTTT CASSPHSNQPQHF
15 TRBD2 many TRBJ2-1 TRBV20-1 TGCAGTGTGGGTCCGCTGGGGAGGGACTACAATGAGCAGTTCTTC CSVGPLGRDYNEQFF
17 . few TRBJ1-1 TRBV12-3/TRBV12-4 TGTGCCAGCAGTTCGACGGCGTGGGGGACGCGGGGCACTGAAGCTTTCTTT CASSSTAWGTRGTEAFF
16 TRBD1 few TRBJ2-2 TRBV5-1 TGCGCCAGCAGCTTGGCAGGGGGCGCGGACACCGGGGAGCTGTTTTTT CASSLAGGADTGELFF
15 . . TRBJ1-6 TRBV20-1 TGCAGTGCTAGAGTGAGGGTTCCCGAGGGGTCACCCCTCCACTTT CSARVRVPEGSPLHF
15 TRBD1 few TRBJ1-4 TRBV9 TGTGCCAGCAGCCCGAGGGACAGCGGAAGTGAAAAACTGTTTTTT CASSPRDSGSEKLFF
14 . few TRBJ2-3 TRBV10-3 TGTGCCACCCTTGTCGAGGGGAGGACAGATACGCAGTATTTT CATLVEGRTDTQYF
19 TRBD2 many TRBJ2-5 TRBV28 TGTGCCAGCAGTTTTTCCCCGGGACTAGCGGATCAACCTCAAGAGACCCAGTACTTC CASSFSPGLADQPQETQYF
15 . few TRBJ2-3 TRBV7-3 TGTGCCAGCAGCTTAACTGATCGCGGGACAGATACGCAGTATTTT CASSLTDRGTDTQYF
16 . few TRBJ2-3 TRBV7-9 TGTGCCAGCAGTTTAGGACTGACTGCGGAAACAGATACGCAGTATTTT CASSLGLTAETDTQYF
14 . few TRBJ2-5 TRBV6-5 TGTGCCAGCAGTTATACGTGGGGAGGAGAGACCCAGTACTTC CASSYTWGGETQYF
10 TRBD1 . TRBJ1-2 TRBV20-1 TGCAGTGGGGGACAGTATGGCCACACCTTC CSGGQYGHTF
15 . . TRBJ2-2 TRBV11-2 TGTGCCAGCAGCTCCTTGTTGGGGAACACCGGGGAGCTGTTTTTT CASSSLLGNTGELFF
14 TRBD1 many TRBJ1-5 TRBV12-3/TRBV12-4 TGTGCCAGCAGCTTGGACAGGGTAGGACAGCCCCAGCATTTT CASSLDRVGQPQHF
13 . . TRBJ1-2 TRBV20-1 TGCAGTGCAAGAACGACAGCCAACTATGGCTACACCTTC CSARTTANYGYTF
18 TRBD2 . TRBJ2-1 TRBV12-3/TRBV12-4 TGTACCATCAGTTTAGGTCGGACTAGCGGGGAACAGTACAATGAGCAGTTCTTC CTISLGRTSGEQYNEQFF
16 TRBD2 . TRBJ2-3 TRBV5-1 TGCGCCAGCAGCATACAGAGCGGGATTGGCACAGATACGCAGTATTTT CASSIQSGIGTDTQYF
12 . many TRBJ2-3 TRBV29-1 TGCAGCGTTGTCAGGGCGCCAGATACGCAGTATTTT CSVVRAPDTQYF
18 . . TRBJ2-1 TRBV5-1 TGCGCCAGCAGCTTGGAGCCGAAGGACACCATTTCCTACAATGAGCAGTTCTTC CASSLEPKDTISYNEQFF
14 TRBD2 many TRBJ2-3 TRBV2 TGTGCCAGCAGTGAAGACGGGAGGGCAGATACGCAGTATTTT CASSEDGRADTQYF
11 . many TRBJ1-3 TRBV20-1 TGCAGTGCTAACAGGGGAAACACCATATATTTT CSANRGNTIYF
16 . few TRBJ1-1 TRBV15 TGTGCCACCAGCAGAGATGGGGGACACCCGAACACTGAAGCTTTCTTT CATSRDGGHPNTEAFF
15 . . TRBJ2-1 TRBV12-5 TGTGCTAGTGGGGGCGGGACATCTCGTTACAATGAGCAGTTCTTC CASGGGTSRYNEQFF
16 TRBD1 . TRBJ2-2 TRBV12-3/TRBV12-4 TGTGCCAGCAGTTTTGAGGGACAGGGAACCACCGGGGAGCTGTTTTTT CASSFEGQGTTGELFF
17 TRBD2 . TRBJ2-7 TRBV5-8 TGTGCCAGCAGCATAAAGACTAGCGGGAGTGTATCTATTCAGCAGTACTTC CASSIKTSGSVSIQQYF
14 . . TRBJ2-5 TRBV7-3 TGTGCCAGCAGCTTAAAGGGTGGGCAAGAGACCCAGTACTTC CASSLKGGQETQYF